This paragraph reports one T cell receptor beta chain. The antigen is unknown. This sample is drawn from a study of a mutant IDH1 vaccine in newly diagnosed glioma. Time point described: week 23, last vaccination. Every vaccine dose comprised 300 ug of mutant IDH1 20-mer peptide plus topical imiquimod. Data came from immunoSEQ multiplex PCR; TCRdb stores just in-frame clones and leaves some out. Of 35,000 to 45,000 clones in the sample, 60% to 85% are singletons; the top ten hold around 5.8%. The source is a woman between 35 and 50 years old with glioma. Some clones in this sample may be carry-over from other donors' samples. Sample: PBMCs, taken from a glioma patient whose treatment included an IDH1 peptide vaccine.

CDR3 in amino acids: CASTRSGPLGGLNQPQHF. The CDR3 nucleotides are TGTGCCAGTACCAGATCGGGGCCCCTCGGGGGCCTGAATCAGCCCCAGCATTTT. The J gene is TRBJ1-5, the V gene TRBV28, with D perhaps TRBD1 (6 bases). V was trimmed by 9 bases and J by 4 bases, leaving 28 bases between them. Germline lookup yields CDR1 MDHEN and CDR2 SYDVKM. The CDR3 extends over 18 amino acids.